This T cell receptor beta chain was obtained from a study of blood T cell repertoires in COVID-19. About the study: The study drew acute and convalescent COVID-19 samples from the United States, Italy and Spain. PBMCs, B-cell-depleted T cells, or T cells were the source of the cDNA or gDNA that made up the material.

The CDR3 sequence is 14 residues long. Germline CDR1 LGHDT, CDR2 YNNKEL (reference sequence). Trimming stripped 4 bases from V and 4 bases from J, with 11 bases between. As handled by the study authors: Reference gene primer amplification in the assay estimated nucleated cell counts. Clones were read by immunoSEQ multiplex PCR, and TCRdb kept only the in-frame ones, dropping some. The D gene and trimming were derived from the DNA, and the V and J assignments and clone size from that table. In the table there are 280,000 or so clones, about 86% of which are singletons. The origin of this receptor is a woman aged 30 to 39 who had recovered from COVID-19. The chain has TRBV3-1 (or the pseudogene TRBV3-2) and TRBJ1-3; possibly TRBD1 for D (5 bases). What was sequenced was peripheral blood. CDR3: CASSPSGSGNTIYF. The DNA for the CDR3 is TGTGCCAGCAGCCCCTCAGGGTCCGGAAACACCATATATTTT.